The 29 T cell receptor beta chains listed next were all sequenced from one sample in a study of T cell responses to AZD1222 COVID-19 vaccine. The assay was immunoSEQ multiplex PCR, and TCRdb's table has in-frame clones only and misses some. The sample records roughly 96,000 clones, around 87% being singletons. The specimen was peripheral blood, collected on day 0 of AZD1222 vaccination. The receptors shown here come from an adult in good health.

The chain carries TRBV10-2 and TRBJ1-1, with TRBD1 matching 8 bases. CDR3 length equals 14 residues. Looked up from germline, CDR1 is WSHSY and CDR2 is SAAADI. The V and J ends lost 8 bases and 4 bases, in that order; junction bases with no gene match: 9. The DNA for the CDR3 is TGCGCCAGCGGAATTACAGGGGGTGGCACTGAAGCTTTCTTT. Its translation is CASGITGGGTEAFF.

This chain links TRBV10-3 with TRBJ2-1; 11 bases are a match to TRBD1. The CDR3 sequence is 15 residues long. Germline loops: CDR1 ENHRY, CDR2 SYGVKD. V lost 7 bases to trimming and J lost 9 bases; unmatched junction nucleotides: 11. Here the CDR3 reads CAIKPGQGDLSEQFF. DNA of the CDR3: TGTGCCATCAAGCCGGGACAGGGGGATCTAAGTGAGCAGTTCTTC.

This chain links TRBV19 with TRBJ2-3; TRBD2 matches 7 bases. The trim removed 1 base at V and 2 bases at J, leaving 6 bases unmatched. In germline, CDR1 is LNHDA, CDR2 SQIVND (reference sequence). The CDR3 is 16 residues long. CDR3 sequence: CASSIVSGFVTDTQYF. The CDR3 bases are TGTGCCAGTAGTATAGTTAGCGGGTTCGTCACAGATACGCAGTATTTT.

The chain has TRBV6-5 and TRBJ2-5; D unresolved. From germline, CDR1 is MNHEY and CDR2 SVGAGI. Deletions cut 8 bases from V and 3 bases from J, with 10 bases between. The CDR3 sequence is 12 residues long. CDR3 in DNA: TGTGCCAGCCAACAACCGAAAGAGACCCAGTACTTC. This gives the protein CASQQPKETQYF.

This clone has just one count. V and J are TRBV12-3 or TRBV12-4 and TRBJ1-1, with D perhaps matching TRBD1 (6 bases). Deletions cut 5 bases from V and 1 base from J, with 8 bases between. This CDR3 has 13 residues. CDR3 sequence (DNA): TGTGCCAGCAGTACAGGGAGGAACACTGAAGCTTTCTTT. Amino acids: CASSTGRNTEAFF.

CDR3 sequence: CASSSGKDSNQPQHF. The CDR3 coding sequence is TGTGCCAGCAGTTCGGGGAAGGACAGCAATCAGCCCCAGCATTTT. This chain links TRBV6-2 or TRBV6-3 with TRBJ1-5, with D uncertain. CDR1 is MNHEY and CDR2 is SVGEGT in the germline V gene. This CDR3 contains 15 residues. V lost 4 bases and J lost 1, with 11 bases in between.

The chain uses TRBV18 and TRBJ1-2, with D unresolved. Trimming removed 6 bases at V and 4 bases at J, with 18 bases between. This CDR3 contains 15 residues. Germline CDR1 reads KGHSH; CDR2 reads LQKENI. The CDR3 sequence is CASSSFPVGTYGYTF. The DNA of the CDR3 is TGTGCCAGCTCGTCGTTCCCGGTGGGAACCTATGGCTACACCTTC.

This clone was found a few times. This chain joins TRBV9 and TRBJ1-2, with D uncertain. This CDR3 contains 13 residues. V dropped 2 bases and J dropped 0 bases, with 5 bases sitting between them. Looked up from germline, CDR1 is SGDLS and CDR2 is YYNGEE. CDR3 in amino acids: CASSVNPNYGYTF. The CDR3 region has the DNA TGTGCCAGCAGCGTCAACCCTAACTATGGCTACACCTTC.

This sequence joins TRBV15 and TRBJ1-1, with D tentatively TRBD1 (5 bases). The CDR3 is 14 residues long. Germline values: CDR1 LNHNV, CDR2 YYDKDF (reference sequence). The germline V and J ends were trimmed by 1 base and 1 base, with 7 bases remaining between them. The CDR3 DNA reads TGTGCCACCAGCAGAGTTCAGGGGAACACTGAAGCTTTCTTT. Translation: CATSRVQGNTEAFF.

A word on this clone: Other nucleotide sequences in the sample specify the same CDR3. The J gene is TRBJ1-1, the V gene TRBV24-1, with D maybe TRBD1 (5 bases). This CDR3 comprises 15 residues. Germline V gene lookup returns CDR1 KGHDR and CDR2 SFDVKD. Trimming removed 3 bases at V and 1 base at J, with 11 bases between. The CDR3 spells CATSDTGTGNTEAFF. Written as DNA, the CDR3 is TGTGCCACCAGTGATACCGGGACTGGGAACACTGAAGCTTTCTTT.

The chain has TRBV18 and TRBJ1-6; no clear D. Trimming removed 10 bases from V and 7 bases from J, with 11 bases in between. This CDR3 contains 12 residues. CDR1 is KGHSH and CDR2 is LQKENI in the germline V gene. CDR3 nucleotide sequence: TGTGCCACCTCCCCGGGGAATTCACCCCTCCACTTT. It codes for CATSPGNSPLHF.

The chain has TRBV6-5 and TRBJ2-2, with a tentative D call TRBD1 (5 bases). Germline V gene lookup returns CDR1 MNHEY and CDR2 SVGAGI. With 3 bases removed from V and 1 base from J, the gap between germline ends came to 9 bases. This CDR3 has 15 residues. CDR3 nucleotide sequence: TGTGCCAGCAGTTATTTAGGACAGAACACCGGGGAGCTGTTTTTT. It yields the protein CASSYLGQNTGELFF.

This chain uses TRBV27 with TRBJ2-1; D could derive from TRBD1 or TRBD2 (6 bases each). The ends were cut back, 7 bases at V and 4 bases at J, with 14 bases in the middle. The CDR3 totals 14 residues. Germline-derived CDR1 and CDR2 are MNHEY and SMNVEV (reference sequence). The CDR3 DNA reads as TGTGCCAGCAACCCGGAGGGGGGATACAATGAGCAGTTCTTC. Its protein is CASNPEGGYNEQFF.

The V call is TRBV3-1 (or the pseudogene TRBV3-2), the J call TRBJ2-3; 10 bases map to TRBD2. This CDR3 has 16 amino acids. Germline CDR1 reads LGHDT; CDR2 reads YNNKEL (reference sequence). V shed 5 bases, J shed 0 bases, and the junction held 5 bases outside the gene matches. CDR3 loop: CASSLPTSGSTDTQYF. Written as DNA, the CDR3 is TGTGCCAGCAGCTTACCGACTAGCGGGAGCACAGATACGCAGTATTTT.

CDR3 DNA: TGTGCCAGCAGCTTAGAGGCCCGAGGGGGGAAACTCTGGGGCCACAATGAGCAGTTCTTC. Its translation: CASSLEARGGKLWGHNEQFF. The gene calls are TRBV11-3 and TRBJ2-1; D is possibly TRBD1 or TRBD2 (6 bases each). Germline V gene data show CDR1 as SGHNT and CDR2 as YENEEA. The length of the CDR3 is 20 residues. V was trimmed by 0 bases and J by 5 bases, leaving 26 bases between them.

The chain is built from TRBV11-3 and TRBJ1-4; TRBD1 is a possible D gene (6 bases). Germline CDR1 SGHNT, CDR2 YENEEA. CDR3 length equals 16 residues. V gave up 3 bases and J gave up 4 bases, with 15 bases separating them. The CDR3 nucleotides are TGTGCCAGCAGCTTTACTCAAGGGGGTAGTAATGAAAAACTGTTTTTT. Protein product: CASSFTQGGSNEKLFF.

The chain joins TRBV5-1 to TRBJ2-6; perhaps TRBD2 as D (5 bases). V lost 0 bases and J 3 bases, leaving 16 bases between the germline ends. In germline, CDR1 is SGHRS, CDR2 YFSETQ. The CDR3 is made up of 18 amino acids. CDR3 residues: CASSLALRVTRGANVLTF. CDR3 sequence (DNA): TGCGCCAGCAGCTTGGCCTTGAGGGTTACACGTGGGGCCAACGTCCTGACTTTC.

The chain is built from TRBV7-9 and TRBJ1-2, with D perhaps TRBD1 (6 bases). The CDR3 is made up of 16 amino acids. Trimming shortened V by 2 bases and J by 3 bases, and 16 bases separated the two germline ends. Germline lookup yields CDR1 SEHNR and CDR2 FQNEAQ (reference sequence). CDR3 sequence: CASSLWGTPGYYGYTF. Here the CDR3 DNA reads TGTGCCAGCAGCTTATGGGGGACACCTGGATACTATGGCTACACCTTC.

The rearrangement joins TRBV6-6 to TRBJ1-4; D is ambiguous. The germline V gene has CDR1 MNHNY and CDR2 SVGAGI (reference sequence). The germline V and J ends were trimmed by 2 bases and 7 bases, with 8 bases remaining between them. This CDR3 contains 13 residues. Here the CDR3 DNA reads TGTGCCAGCAGTTACAGCCAGAGTGAAAAACTGTTTTTT. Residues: CASSYSQSEKLFF.

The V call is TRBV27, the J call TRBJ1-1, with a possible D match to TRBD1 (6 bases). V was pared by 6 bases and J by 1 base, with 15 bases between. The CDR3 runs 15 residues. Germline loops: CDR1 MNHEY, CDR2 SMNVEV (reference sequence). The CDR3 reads CASRQRGMRNTEAFF. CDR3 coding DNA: TGTGCCAGCAGGCAAAGGGGGATGAGGAACACTGAAGCTTTCTTT.

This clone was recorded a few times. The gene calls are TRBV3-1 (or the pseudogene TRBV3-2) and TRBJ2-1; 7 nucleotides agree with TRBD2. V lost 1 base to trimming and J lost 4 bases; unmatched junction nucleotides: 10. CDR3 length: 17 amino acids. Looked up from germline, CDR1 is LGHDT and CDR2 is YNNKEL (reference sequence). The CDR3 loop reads CASSQASSGILYNEQFF. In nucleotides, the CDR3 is TGTGCCAGCAGCCAAGCGTCTAGCGGAATACTATACAATGAGCAGTTCTTC.

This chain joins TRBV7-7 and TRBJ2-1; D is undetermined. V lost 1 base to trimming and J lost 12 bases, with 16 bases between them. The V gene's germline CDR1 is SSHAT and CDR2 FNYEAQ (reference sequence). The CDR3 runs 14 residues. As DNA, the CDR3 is TGTGCCAGCAGCTTAGGCTCTGGATCAGCTCCGCAGTTCTTC. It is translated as CASSLGSGSAPQFF.

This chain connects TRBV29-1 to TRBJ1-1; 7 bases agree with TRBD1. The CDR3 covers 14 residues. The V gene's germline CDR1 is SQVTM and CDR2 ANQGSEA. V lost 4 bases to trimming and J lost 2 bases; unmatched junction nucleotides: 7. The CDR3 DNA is TGCAGCGTTGGGGCAGGGGGGTCCAACACTGAAGCTTTCTTT. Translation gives CSVGAGGSNTEAFF.

CDR3 bases: TGTGCCAGCAGCTTCGGGAGGAGGCAAGAGACCCAGTACTTC. This translates into CASSFGRRQETQYF. The chain couples TRBV11-2 to TRBJ2-5; 7 bases match TRBD2. CDR1 is SGHAT and CDR2 is FQNNGV in the germline V gene. CDR3 length: 14 amino acids. Trimming removed 3 bases from V and 2 bases from J; junction bases left unmatched: 3.

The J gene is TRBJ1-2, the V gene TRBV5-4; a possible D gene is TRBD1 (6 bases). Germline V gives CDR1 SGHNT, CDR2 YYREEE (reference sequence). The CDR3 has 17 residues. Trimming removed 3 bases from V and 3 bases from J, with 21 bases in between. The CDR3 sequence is CASSWETRDTTYYGYTF. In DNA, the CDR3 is TGTGCCAGCAGCTGGGAAACGCGGGACACCACTTACTATGGCTACACCTTC. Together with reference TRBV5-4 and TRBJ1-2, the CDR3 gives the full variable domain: ETGVTQSPTHLIKTRGQQVTLRCSSQSGHNTVSWYQQALGQGPQFIFQYYREEENGRGNFPPRFSGLQFPNYSSELNVNALELDDSALYLCASSWETRDTTYYGYTFGSGTRLTVV.

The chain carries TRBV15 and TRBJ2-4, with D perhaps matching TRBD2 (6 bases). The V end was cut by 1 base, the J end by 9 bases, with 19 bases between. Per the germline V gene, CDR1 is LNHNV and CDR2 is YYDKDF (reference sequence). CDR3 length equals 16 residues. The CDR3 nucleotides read TGTGCCACCAGCAGAGCCCGGGGTAGCGGTTACATCATTCAGTACTTC. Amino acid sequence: CATSRARGSGYIIQYF.

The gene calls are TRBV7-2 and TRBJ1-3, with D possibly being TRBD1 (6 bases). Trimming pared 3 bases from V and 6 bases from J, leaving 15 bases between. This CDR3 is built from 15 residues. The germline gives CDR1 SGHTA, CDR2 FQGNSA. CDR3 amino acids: CASSFFSGTLNTIYF. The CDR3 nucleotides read TGTGCCAGCAGCTTTTTCTCCGGGACACTAAACACCATATATTTT.

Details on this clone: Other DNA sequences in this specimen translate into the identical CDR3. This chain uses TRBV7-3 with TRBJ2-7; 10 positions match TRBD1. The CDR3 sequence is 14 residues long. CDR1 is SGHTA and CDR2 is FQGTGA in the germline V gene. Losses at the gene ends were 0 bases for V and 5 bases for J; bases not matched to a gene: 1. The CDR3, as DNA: TGTGCCAGCAGCTTAACCGGGACAGGGGACGAGCAGTACTTC. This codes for CASSLTGTGDEQYF.

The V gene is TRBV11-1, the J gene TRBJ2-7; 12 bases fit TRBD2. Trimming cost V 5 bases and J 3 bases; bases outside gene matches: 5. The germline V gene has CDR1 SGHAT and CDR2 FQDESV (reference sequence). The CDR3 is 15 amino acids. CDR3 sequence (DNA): TGTGCCAGCAGCCCCAGACTAGCGGGAGTCTACGAGCAGTACTTC. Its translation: CASSPRLAGVYEQYF.